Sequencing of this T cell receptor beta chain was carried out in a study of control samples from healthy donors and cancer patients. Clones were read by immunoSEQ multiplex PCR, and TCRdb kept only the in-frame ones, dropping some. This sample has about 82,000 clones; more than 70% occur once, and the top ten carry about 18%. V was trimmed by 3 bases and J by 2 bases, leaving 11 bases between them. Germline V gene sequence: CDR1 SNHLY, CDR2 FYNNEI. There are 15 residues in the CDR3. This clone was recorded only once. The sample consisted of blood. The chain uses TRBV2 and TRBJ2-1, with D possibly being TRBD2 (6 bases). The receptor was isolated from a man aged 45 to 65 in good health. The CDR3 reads CASSEGLQAYNEQFF. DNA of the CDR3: TGTGCCAGCAGTGAGGGACTTCAAGCCTACAATGAGCAGTTCTTC.